Following are 15 T cell receptor beta chains from one sample sequenced in a study of T cells expressing NK-cell markers. From its re-call of the 5' RACE reads, TCRdb lists each CDR3 protein once, without DNA. The repertoire table contains about 460,000 distinct CDR3 sequences. The sequencing sample was made of blood T cells: a sorted CD56 or NKG2C T cell subset, CD4+ or CD8+ T cells, or bulk PBMC T cells (not recorded which). These TCRs come from a woman aged 50 to 60 in good health.

The rearrangement links TRBV3-1 to TRBJ1-2. The CDR3 spans 14 residues. CDR1 LGHDT and CDR2 YNNKEL come from the germline V gene (reference sequence). The CDR3 spells CASSQSGIYYGYTF.

This rearrangement joins TRBV11-2 to TRBJ2-1; TCRdb indicates TRBD1, and absent DNA this call remains unverified. The CDR3 is 13 residues long. Germline V gene data show CDR1 as SGHAT and CDR2 as FQNNGV. CDR3 loop: CASTQGANNEQFF.

The rearrangement uses TRBV6-1 and TRBJ2-7; the TCRdb call, TRBD1, lacks DNA for checking. The CDR3 covers 14 residues. Germline V gene lookup returns CDR1 MNHNS and CDR2 SASEGT. The CDR3 sequence: CASSLTGSPYEQYF.

This chain joins TRBV3-1 and TRBJ2-7; TCRdb's D call of TRBD2 is untestable without DNA. This CDR3 spans 16 amino acids. CDR1 is LGHDT and CDR2 is YNNKEL in the germline V gene (reference sequence). CDR3 protein: CASSQEIANPSYEQYF.

The chain couples TRBV28 to TRBJ2-7; TCRdb indicates TRBD1, and absent DNA this call remains unverified. Germline V gene sequence: CDR1 MDHEN, CDR2 SYDVKM. This CDR3 region has 12 residues. This CDR3 is CASPPKDYEQYF.

CDR3 amino acids: CASMWGDNPYNEQFF. V is TRBV11-2 and J is TRBJ2-1; the D gene TCRdb calls, TRBD1, cannot be checked with no DNA. The germline gives CDR1 SGHAT, CDR2 FQNNGV. There are 15 residues in the CDR3.

The chain couples TRBV6-1 to TRBJ2-4; the TCRdb D gene call, TRBD1, has no DNA to confirm it. The CDR3 is 14 amino acids. Germline V lookup: CDR1 MNHNS, CDR2 SASEGT. CDR3 in amino acids: CASEPGYAKNIQYF.

The CDR3 loop reads CASSKGGASGTYEQFF. The J gene is TRBJ2-1, the V gene TRBV4-1; TCRdb's D call, TRBD2, is unchecked because there is no DNA. Germline CDR1 and CDR2: MGHRA and YSYEKL. The CDR3 consists of 16 residues.

The genes are TRBV15 and TRBJ2-5; without DNA, the TCRdb call of TRBD2 cannot be checked. This CDR3 has 17 amino acids. Germline CDR1 is LNHNV and CDR2 is YYDKDF (reference sequence). CDR3 loop: CATSREGTGALQETQYF.

The rearrangement joins TRBV20-1 to TRBJ2-5; TCRdb's D call of TRBD1 is untestable without DNA. The length of the CDR3 is 13 residues. The germline V gene encodes CDR1 DFQATT and CDR2 SNEGSKA (reference sequence). This CDR3 is CSASKQGKETQYF.

The chain recombines TRBV5-1 with TRBJ2-2. This CDR3 spans 13 amino acids. Germline-derived CDR1 and CDR2 are SGHRS and YFSETQ. The CDR3 is CASETSNTGELFF.

V and J are TRBV18 and TRBJ2-2; no DNA is available, so the TRBD1 call from TCRdb remains unchecked. The CDR3 totals 15 residues. From germline, CDR1 is KGHSH and CDR2 LQKENI. This CDR3 is CASSRRDRNTGELFF.

The chain combines TRBV12-3 or TRBV12-4 with TRBJ2-2; TCRdb proposes TRBD2, but this gene call is untestable without DNA. The CDR3 spans 13 residues. CDR3 residues: CASSFYGSGELFF.

The chain recombines TRBV5-1 with TRBJ2-2. This CDR3 has 13 residues. CDR1 and CDR2 from the germline V gene are SGHRS and YFSETQ. The CDR3 region is CASSLGRSGELFF.

The V call is TRBV24-1, the J call TRBJ2-5; TCRdb's D gene call, TRBD1, goes unchecked for lack of DNA. The CDR3 extends over 14 amino acids. Germline loops: CDR1 KGHDR, CDR2 SFDVKD. The CDR3 sequence is CATSEGPGQSTQYF.